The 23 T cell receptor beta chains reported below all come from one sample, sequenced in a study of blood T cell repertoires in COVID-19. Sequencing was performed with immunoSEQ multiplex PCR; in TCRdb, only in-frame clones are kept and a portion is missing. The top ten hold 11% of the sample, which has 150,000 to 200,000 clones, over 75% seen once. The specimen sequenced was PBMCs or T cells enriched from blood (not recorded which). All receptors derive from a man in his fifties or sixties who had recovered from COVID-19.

CDR3 sequence: CATSDFIGRVGPDTQYF. The DNA for the CDR3 is TGTGCCACCAGTGATTTTATCGGCAGGGTGGGCCCAGATACGCAGTATTTT. J is TRBJ2-3 and V is TRBV24-1, with a possible D match to TRBD1 (5 bases). The germline V and J ends were trimmed by 1 base and 4 bases, with 17 bases remaining between them. The CDR3 totals 17 residues. Germline lookup yields CDR1 KGHDR and CDR2 SFDVKD.

CDR3 sequence reads: CASSLLVVSGNQPQHF. The DNA of the CDR3 is TGTGCCAGCAGTTTATTAGTGGTTTCGGGCAATCAGCCCCAGCATTTT. The chain joins TRBV28 to TRBJ1-5; D call uncertain. The V gene's germline CDR1 is MDHEN and CDR2 SYDVKM. Trimming took off 1 base at V and 2 bases at J, with 12 bases between the two ends. This CDR3 contains 16 residues.

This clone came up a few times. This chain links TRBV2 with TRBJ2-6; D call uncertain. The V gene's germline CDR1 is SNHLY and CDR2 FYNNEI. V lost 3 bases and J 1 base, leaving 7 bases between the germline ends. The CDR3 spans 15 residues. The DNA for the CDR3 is TGTGCCAGCAGTGATTGGCAGTCTGGGGCCAACGTCCTGACTTTC. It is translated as CASSDWQSGANVLTF.

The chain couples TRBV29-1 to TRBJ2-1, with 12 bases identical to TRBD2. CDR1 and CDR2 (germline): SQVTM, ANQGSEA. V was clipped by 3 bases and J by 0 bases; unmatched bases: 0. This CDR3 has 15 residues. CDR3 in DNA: TGCAGCGTTGAGACTAGCGGGAGCTCCTACAATGAGCAGTTCTTC. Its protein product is CSVETSGSSYNEQFF.

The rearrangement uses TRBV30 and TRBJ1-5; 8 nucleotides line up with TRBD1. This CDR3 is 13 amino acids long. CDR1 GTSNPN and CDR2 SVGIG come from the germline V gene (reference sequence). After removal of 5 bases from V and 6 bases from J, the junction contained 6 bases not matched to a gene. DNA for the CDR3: TGTGCCTGGGGGACAGGTGGAGCTCAGCCCCAGCATTTT. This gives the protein CAWGTGGAQPQHF.

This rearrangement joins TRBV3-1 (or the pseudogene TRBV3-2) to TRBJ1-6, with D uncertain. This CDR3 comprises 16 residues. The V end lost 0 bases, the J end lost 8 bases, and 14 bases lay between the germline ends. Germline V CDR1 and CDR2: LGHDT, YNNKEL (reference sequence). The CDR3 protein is CASSQDLGITDSPLHF. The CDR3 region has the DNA TGTGCCAGCAGCCAAGATCTCGGTATTACGGATTCACCCCTCCACTTT.

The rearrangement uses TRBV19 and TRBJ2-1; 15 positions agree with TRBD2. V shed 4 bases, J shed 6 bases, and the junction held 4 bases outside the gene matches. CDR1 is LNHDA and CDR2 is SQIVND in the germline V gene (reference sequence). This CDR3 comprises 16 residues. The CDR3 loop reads CASSTGTSGRTNEQFF. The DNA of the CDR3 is TGTGCCAGTAGTACCGGGACTAGCGGGAGGACCAATGAGCAGTTCTTC. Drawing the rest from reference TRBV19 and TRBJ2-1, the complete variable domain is DGGITQSPKYLFRKEGQNVTLSCEQNLNHDAMYWYRQDPGQGLRLIYYSQIVNDFQKGDIAEGYSVSREKKESFPLTVTSAQKNPTAFYLCASSTGTSGRTNEQFFGPGTRLTVL.

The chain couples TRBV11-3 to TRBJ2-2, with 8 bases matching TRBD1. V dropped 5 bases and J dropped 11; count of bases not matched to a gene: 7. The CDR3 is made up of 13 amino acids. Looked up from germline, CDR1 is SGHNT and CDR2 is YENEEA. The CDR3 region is CASSPGQGGELFF. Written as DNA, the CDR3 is TGTGCCAGCAGCCCAGGACAGGGCGGAGAGCTGTTTTTT.

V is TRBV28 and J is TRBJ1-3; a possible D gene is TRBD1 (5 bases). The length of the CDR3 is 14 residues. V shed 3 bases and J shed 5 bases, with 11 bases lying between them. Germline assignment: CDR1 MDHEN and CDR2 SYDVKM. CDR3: CASSFLQGRNTIYF. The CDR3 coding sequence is TGTGCCAGCAGTTTCTTGCAGGGAAGAAACACCATATATTTT.

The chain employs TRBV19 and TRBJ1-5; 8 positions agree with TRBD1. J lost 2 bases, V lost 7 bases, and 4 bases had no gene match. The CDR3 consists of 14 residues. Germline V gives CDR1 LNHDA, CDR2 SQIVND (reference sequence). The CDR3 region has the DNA TGTGCCAGTATTAAGACAGGGGGCAATCAGCCCCAGCATTTT. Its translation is CASIKTGGNQPQHF. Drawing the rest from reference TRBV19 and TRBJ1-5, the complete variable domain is DGGITQSPKYLFRKEGQNVTLSCEQNLNHDAMYWYRQDPGQGLRLIYYSQIVNDFQKGDIAEGYSVSREKKESFPLTVTSAQKNPTAFYLCASIKTGGNQPQHFGDGTRLSIL.

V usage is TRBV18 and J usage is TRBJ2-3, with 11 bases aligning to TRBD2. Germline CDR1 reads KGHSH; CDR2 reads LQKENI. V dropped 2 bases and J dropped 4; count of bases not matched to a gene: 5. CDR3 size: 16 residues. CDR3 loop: CASSPKLAGGPDTQYF. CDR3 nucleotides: TGTGCCAGCTCACCAAAGCTAGCGGGGGGCCCAGATACGCAGTATTTT.

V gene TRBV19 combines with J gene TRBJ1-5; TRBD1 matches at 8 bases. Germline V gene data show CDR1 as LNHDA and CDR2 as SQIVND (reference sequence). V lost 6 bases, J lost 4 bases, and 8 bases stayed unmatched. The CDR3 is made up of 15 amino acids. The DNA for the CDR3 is TGTGCCAGTAGGGGAGGGGACAGGCCTAATCAGCCCCAGCATTTT. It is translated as CASRGGDRPNQPQHF.

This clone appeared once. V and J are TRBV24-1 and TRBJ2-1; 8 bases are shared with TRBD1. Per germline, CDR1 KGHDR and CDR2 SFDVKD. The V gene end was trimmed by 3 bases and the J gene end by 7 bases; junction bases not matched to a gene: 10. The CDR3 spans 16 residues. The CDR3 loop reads CATSDTGTGFLNEQFF. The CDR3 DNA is TGTGCCACCAGTGATACCGGGACAGGTTTTTTAAATGAGCAGTTCTTC.

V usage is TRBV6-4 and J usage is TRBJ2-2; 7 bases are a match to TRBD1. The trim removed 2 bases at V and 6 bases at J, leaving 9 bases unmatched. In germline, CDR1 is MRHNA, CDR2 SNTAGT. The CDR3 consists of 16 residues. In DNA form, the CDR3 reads TGTGCCAGCAGTGACACCATCTACAGGGGATCCGGGGAGCTGTTTTTT. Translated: CASSDTIYRGSGELFF.

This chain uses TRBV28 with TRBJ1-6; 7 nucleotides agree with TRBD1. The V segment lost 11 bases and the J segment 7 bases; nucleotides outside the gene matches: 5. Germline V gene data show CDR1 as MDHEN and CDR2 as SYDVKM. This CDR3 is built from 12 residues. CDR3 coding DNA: TGTGCCCGACAGGGCTTGAATTCACCCCTCCACTTT. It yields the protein CARQGLNSPLHF. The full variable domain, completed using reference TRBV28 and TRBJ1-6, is DVKVTQSSRYLVKRTGEKVFLECVQDMDHENMFWYRQDPGLGLRLIYFSYDVKMKEKGDIPEGYSVSREKKERFSLILESASTNQTSMYLCARQGLNSPLHFGNGTRLTVT.

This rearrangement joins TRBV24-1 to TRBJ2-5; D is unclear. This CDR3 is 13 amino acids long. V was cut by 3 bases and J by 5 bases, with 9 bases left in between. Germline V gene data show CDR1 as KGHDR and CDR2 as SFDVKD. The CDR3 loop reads CATSDIMSETQYF. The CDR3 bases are TGTGCCACCAGTGATATTATGTCGGAGACCCAGTACTTC.

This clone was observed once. CDR3 sequence reads: CSVHTRGSNEKLFF. The CDR3 bases are TGCAGCGTTCATACGAGGGGGTCCAATGAAAAACTGTTTTTT. The chain combines TRBV29-1 with TRBJ1-4; TRBD1 is a possible D gene (6 bases). The CDR3 consists of 14 residues. Per the germline V gene, CDR1 is SQVTM and CDR2 is ANQGSEA. Trimming took 5 bases from V and 5 from J, leaving 15 bases between them.

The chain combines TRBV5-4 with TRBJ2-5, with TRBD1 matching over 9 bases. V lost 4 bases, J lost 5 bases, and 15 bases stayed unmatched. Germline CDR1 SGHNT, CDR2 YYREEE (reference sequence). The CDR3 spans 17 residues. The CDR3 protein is CASSVPRTGGAGETQYF. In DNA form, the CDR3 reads TGTGCCAGCAGCGTACCCCGCACAGGGGGCGCAGGGGAGACCCAGTACTTC.

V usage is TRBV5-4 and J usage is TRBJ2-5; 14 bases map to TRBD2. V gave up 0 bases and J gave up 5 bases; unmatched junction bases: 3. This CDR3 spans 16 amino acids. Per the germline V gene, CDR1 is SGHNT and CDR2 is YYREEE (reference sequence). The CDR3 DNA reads TGTGCCAGCAGCTTGGGACTAGCGGGGGGGCGTGAGACCCAGTACTTC. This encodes CASSLGLAGGRETQYF.

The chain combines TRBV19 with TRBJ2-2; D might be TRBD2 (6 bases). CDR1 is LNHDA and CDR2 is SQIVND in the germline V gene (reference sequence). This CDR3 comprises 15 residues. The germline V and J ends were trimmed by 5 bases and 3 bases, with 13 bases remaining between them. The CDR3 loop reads CASSPRDFDTGELFF. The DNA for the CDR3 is TGTGCCAGTAGTCCCCGGGACTTTGACACCGGGGAGCTGTTTTTT.

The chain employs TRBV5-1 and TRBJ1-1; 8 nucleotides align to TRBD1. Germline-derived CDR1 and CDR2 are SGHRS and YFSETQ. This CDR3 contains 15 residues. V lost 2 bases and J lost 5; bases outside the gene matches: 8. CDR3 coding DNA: TGCGCCAGCAGCTTTCGACAGGGGAGAAAAACTGAAGCTTTCTTT. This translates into CASSFRQGRKTEAFF.

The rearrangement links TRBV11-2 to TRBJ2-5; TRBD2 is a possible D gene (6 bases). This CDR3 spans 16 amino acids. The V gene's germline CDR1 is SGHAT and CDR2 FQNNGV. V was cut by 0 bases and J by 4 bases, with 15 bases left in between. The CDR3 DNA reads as TGTGCCAGCAGCTTAGATTCCGGAGGGGTGGGAGAGACCCAGTACTTC. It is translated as CASSLDSGGVGETQYF.

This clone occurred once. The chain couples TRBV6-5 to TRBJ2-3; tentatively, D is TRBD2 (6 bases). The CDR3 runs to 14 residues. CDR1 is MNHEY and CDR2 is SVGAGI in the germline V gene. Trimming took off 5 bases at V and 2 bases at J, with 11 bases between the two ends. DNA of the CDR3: TGTGCCAGCAGTAGTGAGGACTACACAGATACGCAGTATTTT. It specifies CASSSEDYTDTQYF.